Described below is a single T cell receptor beta chain sequence and its context. Its specificity is not known. This entry is derived from a study of cytomegalovirus exposure and HLA in healthy donors. Study results and caveats: Several V segments, TRBV6-2 and TRBV6-3 among them, could not be told apart and were dropped. The classifier reportedly diagnosed cytomegalovirus status with high specificity and sensitivity. The study listed roughly 160 cytomegalovirus-associated TCR beta chains. Sequencing likely generated an artifact that appeared as a cluster of highly shared sequence variants.

Primers for the PCR totalled 60 Vbeta and 13 Jbeta. The assay was immunoSEQ multiplex PCR, and TCRdb's table has in-frame clones only and misses some. The sample has 150,000 to 180,000 clones, about four fifths seen once. V was pared by 3 bases and J by 0 bases, with 8 bases between. Germline V gives CDR1 KGHSH, CDR2 LQKENI. The CDR3 runs 14 residues. Sequencing input: PBMCs. The rearrangement joins TRBV18 to TRBJ1-1; maybe TRBD1 (6 bases). The source of this sequence is a man in his late teens or twenties in good health and CMV-seronegative. The CDR3 DNA follows: TGTGCCAGCTCACCGACAGGAATGAACACTGAAGCTTTCTTT. This sequence encodes CASSPTGMNTEAFF. The variable domain in full, with the rest retrieved from reference TRBV18 and TRBJ1-1, is NAGVMQNPRHLVRRRGQEARLRCSPMKGHSHVYWYRQLPEEGLKFMVYLQKENIIDESGMPKERFSAEFPKEGPSILRIQQVVRGDSAAYFCASSPTGMNTEAFFGQGTRLTVV.